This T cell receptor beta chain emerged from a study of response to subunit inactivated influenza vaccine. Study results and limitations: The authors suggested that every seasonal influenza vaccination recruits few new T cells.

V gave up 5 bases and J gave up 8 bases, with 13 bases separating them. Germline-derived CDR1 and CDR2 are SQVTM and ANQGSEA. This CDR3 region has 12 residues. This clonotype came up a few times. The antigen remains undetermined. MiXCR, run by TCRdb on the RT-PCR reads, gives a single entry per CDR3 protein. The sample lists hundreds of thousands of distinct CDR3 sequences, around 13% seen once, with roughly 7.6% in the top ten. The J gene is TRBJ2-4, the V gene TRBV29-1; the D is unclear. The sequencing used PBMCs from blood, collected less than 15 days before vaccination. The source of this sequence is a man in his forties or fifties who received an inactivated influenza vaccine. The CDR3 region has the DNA TGCAGCGTTTCCGGCGGTGGGGACATTCAGTACTTC. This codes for CSVSGGGDIQYF. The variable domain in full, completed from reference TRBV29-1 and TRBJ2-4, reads SAVISQKPSRDICQRGTSLTIQCQVDSQVTMMFWYRQQPGQSLTLIATANQGSEATYESGFVIDKFPISRPNLTFSTLTVSNMSPEDSSIYLCSVSGGGDIQYFGAGTRLSVL.